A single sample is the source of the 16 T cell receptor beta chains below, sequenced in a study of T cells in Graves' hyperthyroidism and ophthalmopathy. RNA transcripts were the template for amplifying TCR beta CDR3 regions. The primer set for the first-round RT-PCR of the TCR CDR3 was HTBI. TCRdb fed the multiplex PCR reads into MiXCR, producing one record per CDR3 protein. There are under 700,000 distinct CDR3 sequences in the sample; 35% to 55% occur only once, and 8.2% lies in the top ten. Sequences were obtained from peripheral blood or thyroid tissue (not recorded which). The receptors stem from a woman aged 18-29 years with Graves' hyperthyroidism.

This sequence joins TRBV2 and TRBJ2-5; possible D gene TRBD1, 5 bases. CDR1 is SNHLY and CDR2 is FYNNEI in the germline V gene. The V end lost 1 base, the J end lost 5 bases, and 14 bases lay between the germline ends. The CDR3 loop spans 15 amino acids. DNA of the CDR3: TGTGCCAGCAGTGAAGGGTTTAGGGGTAGGGAGACCCAGTACTTC. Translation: CASSEGFRGRETQYF.

This CDR3 reads CASSPDRGRAFF. CDR3 in DNA: TGTGCCAGCAGTCCCGACAGGGGGCGAGCTTTCTTT. This chain uses TRBV25-1 with TRBJ1-1; 10 nucleotides match TRBD1. V lost 5 bases, J lost 10 bases, and 4 bases stayed unmatched. Per the germline V gene, CDR1 is MGHDK and CDR2 is SYGVNS. The CDR3 spans 12 residues.

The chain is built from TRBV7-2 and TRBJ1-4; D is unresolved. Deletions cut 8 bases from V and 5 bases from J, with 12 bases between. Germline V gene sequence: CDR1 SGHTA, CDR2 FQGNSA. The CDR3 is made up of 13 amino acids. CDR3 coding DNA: TGTGCCAGCGGCGGAGGGATAAATGAAAAACTGTTTTTT. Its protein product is CASGGGINEKLFF.

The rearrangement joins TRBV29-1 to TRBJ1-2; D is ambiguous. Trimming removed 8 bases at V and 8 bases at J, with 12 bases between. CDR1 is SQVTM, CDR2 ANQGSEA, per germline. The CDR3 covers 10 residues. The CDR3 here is CSTAAEGYTF. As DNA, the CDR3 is TGCAGCACGGCGGCGGAGGGCTACACCTTC.

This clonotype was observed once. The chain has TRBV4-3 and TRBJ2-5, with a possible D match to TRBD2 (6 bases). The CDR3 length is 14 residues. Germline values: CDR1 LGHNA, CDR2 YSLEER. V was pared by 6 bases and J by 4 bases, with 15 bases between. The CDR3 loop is CASSRGTLPETQYF. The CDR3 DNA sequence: TGCGCCAGCAGTCGCGGGACTTTACCAGAGACCCAGTACTTC.

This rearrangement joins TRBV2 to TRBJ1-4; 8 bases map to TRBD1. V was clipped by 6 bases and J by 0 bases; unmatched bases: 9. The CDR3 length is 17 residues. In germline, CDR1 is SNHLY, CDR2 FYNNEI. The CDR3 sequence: CASRRNRGDATNEKLFF. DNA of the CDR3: TGTGCCAGCAGGCGCAACAGGGGGGACGCAACTAATGAAAAACTGTTTTTT.

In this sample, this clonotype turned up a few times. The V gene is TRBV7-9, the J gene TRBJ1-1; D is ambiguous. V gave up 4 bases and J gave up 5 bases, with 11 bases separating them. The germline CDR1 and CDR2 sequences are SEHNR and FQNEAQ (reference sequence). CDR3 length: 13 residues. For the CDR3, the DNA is TGTGCCAGCAGCTCAAGAAGGGCAACTGAAGCTTTCTTT. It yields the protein CASSSRRATEAFF. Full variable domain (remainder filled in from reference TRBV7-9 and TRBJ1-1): DTGVSQNPRHKITKRGQNVTFRCDPISEHNRLYWYRQTLGQGPEFLTYFQNEAQLEKSRLLSDRFSAERPKGSFSTLEIQRTEQGDSAMYLCASSSRRATEAFFGQGTRLTVV.

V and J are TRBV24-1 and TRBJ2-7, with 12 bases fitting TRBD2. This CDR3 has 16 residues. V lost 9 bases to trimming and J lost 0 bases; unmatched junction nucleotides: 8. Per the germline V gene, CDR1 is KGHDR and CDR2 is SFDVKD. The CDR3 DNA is TGTGCCACCGAGGCTAGCGGGAGGGCCAACTCCTACGAGCAGTACTTC. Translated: CATEASGRANSYEQYF.

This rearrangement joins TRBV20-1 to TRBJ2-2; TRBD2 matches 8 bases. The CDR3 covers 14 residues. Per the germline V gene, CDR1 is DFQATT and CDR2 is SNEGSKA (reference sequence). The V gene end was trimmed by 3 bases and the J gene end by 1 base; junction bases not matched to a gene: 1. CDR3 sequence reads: CSASREGNTGELFF. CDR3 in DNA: TGCAGTGCTAGTCGGGAGGGGAACACCGGGGAGCTGTTTTTT.

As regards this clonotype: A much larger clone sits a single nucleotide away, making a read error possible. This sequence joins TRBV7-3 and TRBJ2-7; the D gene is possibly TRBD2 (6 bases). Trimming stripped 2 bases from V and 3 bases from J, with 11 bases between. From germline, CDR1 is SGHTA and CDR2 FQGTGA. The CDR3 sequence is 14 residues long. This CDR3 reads CASSLGRRDYEQYF. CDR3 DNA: TGTGCCAGCAGCTTAGGCCGGAGGGACTACGAGCAGTACTTC.

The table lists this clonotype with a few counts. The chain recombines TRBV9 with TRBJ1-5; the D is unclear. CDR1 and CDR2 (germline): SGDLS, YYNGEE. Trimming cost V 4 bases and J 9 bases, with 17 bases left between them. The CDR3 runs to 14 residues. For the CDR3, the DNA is TGTGCCAGCAGCCCTCGGGTGGCGGGAGGGCCCCAGCATTTT. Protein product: CASSPRVAGGPQHF.

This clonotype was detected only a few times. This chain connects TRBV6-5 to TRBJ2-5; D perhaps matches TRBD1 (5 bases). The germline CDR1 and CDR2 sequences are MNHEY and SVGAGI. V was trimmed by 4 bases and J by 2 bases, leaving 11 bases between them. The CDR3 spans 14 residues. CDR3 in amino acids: CASSLRQLQETQYF. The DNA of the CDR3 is TGTGCCAGCAGTTTGAGACAGCTGCAAGAGACCCAGTACTTC.

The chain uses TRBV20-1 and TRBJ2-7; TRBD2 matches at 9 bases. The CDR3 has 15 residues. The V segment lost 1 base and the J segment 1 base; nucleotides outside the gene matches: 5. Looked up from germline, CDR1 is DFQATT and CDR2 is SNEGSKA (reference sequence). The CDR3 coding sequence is TGCAGTGCTAGAGTCCTGACTAGCGGATCCTACGAGCAGTACTTC. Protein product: CSARVLTSGSYEQYF.

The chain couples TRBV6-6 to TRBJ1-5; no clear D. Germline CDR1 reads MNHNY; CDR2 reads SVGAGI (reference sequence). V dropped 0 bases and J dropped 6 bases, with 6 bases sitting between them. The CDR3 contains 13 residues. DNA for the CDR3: TGTGCCAGCAGTTACTCGGTGAGTCAGCCCCAGCATTTT. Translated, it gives CASSYSVSQPQHF.

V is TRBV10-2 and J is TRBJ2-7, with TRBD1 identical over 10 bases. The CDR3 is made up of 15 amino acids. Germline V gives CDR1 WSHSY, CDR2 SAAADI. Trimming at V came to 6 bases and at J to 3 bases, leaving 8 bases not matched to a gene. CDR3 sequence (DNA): TGCGCCAGCAGGGAGGACAGGGGGTTCGACTACGAGCAGTACTTC. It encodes CASREDRGFDYEQYF.

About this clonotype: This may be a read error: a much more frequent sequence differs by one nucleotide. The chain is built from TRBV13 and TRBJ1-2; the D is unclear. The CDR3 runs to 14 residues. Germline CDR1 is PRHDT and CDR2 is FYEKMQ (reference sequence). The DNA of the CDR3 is TGTGCCCGCAGCTTAGGGTCCGAAATCTATGGCTACACCTTC. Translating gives CARSLGSEIYGYTF.